Below, 19 T cell receptor beta chains from the same sample are listed, as sequenced in a study of T cell responses to AZD1222 COVID-19 vaccine listed by TCRdb under 2021. Preparation of the library involved the immunoSEQ multiplex PCR assay. The table was pulled from immuneACCESS by TCRdb, which kept in-frame rearrangements only. Such tables lose some clones; where checked, under half of the loss comes from unresolved V genes, and the rest has no known cause. For this sample the table gives 190,000 or so clones, of which approximately 93% were detected only once. 1% of the sample is taken by the ten largest. This specimen's time point label, per the study, means: about 28 days (+/-7) after the second vaccine dose. Specimen: peripheral blood, collected 28 days after the second AZD1222 dose. The receptors shown here come from an adult who received the AZD1222 COVID-19 vaccine.

J is TRBJ2-1 and V is TRBV6-6; D not resolved. Trimming removed 6 bases from V and 4 bases from J, with 10 bases in between. Looked up from germline, CDR1 is MNHNY and CDR2 is SVGAGI (reference sequence). This CDR3 comprises 13 residues. Written as DNA, the CDR3 is TGTGCCAGCAGAACCACTACATACAATGAGCAGTTCTTC. Translating it yields CASRTTTYNEQFF.

The chain carries TRBV4-1 and TRBJ1-1; 10 bases match TRBD1. The CDR3 spans 18 residues. V lost 5 bases, J lost 4 bases, and 16 bases stayed unmatched. CDR1 MGHRA and CDR2 YSYEKL come from the germline V gene. DNA for the CDR3: TGCGCCAGCAGCAAAGCATCCGGCCTCGGGGACAGGGGCACTGAAGCTTTCTTT. Translation gives CASSKASGLGDRGTEAFF.

This clone was seen only once. The chain is built from TRBV7-2 and TRBJ1-2; D not certain. The CDR3 consists of 16 residues. Trimming removed 4 bases from V and 4 bases from J, with 19 bases in between. CDR1 is SGHTA, CDR2 FQGNSA, per germline. The CDR3 DNA reads as TGTGCCAGCAGCTCGGATGGGAGAGTGGGTAGCTATGGCTACACCTTC. It specifies CASSSDGRVGSYGYTF.

To note about this clone: Other DNA sequences within the sample encode an identical CDR3. The rearrangement links TRBV3-1 (or the pseudogene TRBV3-2) to TRBJ1-2, with D tentatively TRBD1 (5 bases). The germline V gene has CDR1 LGHDT and CDR2 YNNKEL (reference sequence). The CDR3 covers 15 residues. The germline V and J ends were trimmed by 0 bases and 5 bases, with 13 bases remaining between them. Here the CDR3 DNA reads TGTGCCAGCAGCCAAGAATCAGGGCGGGGGTATGGCTACACCTTC. The encoded protein is CASSQESGRGYGYTF.

The chain recombines TRBV7-3 with TRBJ2-3, with TRBD2 matching over 10 bases. CDR1 and CDR2 from the germline V gene are SGHTA and FQGTGA. This CDR3 region has 16 residues. The junction had 4 bases not matched to a gene; V was cut back by 4 bases and J by 0 bases. The CDR3 nucleotides read TGTGCCAGCAGCTCCAAGCGGGGGGGAAGCACAGATACGCAGTATTTT. It specifies CASSSKRGGSTDTQYF.

The chain carries TRBV20-1 and TRBJ1-3; D ambiguous. This CDR3 region has 11 residues. The germline V and J ends were trimmed by 5 bases and 8 bases, with 10 bases remaining between them. Germline values: CDR1 DFQATT, CDR2 SNEGSKA (reference sequence). The CDR3 reads CSAPLGDTIYF. DNA of the CDR3: TGCAGTGCTCCCCTCGGAGACACCATATATTTT.

The J gene is TRBJ1-6, the V gene TRBV7-8; D might be TRBD1 (5 bases). The CDR3 is made up of 15 amino acids. Germline-derived CDR1 and CDR2 are SGHVS and FQNEAQ. Trimming took 5 bases from V and 11 from J, leaving 19 bases between them. The CDR3 loop is CASSAGTPNGTPLHF. For the CDR3, the DNA is TGTGCCAGCAGCGCAGGGACGCCCAACGGGACACCCCTCCACTTT. Full variable domain (outside the CDR3, taken from reference TRBV7-8 and TRBJ1-6): GAGVSQSPRYKVAKRGQDVALRCDPISGHVSLFWYQQALGQGPEFLTYFQNEAQLDKSGLPSDRFFAERPEGSVSTLKIQRTQQEDSAVYLCASSAGTPNGTPLHFGNGTRLTVT.

This clone has just a few counts. The chain carries TRBV19 and TRBJ1-5, with TRBD1 matching over 7 bases. V lost 3 bases and J lost 3; bases outside the gene matches: 8. CDR1 is LNHDA, CDR2 SQIVND, per germline (reference sequence). This CDR3 comprises 16 residues. This CDR3 is CASSIYRGLDNQPQHF. In DNA form, the CDR3 reads TGTGCCAGTAGTATCTACAGGGGTTTGGACAATCAGCCCCAGCATTTT.

The chain links TRBV5-1 to TRBJ1-1, with D possibly TRBD1 on 5 matching bases. CDR3 length equals 14 residues. Germline lookup yields CDR1 SGHRS and CDR2 YFSETQ. Trimming pared 3 bases from V and 0 bases from J, leaving 9 bases between. The CDR3 region has the DNA TGCGCCAGCAGCTGGGGGGAAATGAACACTGAAGCTTTCTTT. It translates to CASSWGEMNTEAFF. Full variable domain (remainder filled in from reference TRBV5-1 and TRBJ1-1): KAGVTQTPRYLIKTRGQQVTLSCSPISGHRSVSWYQQTPGQGLQFLFEYFSETQRNKGNFPGRFSGRQFSNSRSEMNVSTLELGDSALYLCASSWGEMNTEAFFGQGTRLTVV.

The rearrangement links TRBV30 to TRBJ1-5; D gene ambiguous. Trimming removed 0 bases at V and 2 bases at J, with 8 bases between. The germline V gene encodes CDR1 GTSNPN and CDR2 SVGIG (reference sequence). The CDR3 sequence is 14 residues long. The CDR3 nucleotides read TGTGCCTGGAGTGTCGGCGCAGGCAATCAGCCCCAGCATTTT. Translating gives CAWSVGAGNQPQHF.

The DNA for the CDR3 is TGTGCCAGCAGCCCGACTAGCGGGGGTTCCTACAATGAGCAGTTCTTC. Translation: CASSPTSGGSYNEQFF. The chain uses TRBV13 and TRBJ2-1; 12 nucleotides line up with TRBD2. V was clipped by 5 bases and J by 1 base; unmatched bases: 3. The CDR3 is 16 amino acids. Germline assignment: CDR1 PRHDT and CDR2 FYEKMQ (reference sequence).

The chain uses TRBV10-3 and TRBJ1-2, with D perhaps TRBD1 (5 bases). This CDR3 comprises 14 residues. The germline V gene has CDR1 ENHRY and CDR2 SYGVKD. Trimming removed 8 bases at V and 5 bases at J, with 18 bases between. This CDR3 is CAIVGDPEAYGYTF. CDR3 sequence (DNA): TGTGCCATCGTGGGGGACCCGGAGGCGTATGGCTACACCTTC.

This clone was picked up one time. The genes are TRBV2 and TRBJ1-2; maybe TRBD1 (5 bases). The V and J ends lost 7 bases and 4 bases respectively, with 16 bases between them. This CDR3 spans 14 amino acids. The germline V gene encodes CDR1 SNHLY and CDR2 FYNNEI. In nucleotides, the CDR3 is TGTGCCAGCATCCGGGGGGTGAGTAGCTATGGCTACACCTTC. Encoded protein: CASIRGVSSYGYTF.

The chain has TRBV4-1 and TRBJ2-7, with 11 bases identical to TRBD2. Germline CDR1 and CDR2: MGHRA and YSYEKL. This CDR3 region has 16 residues. J gave up 3 bases and V 1 base, and 5 bases lay outside the gene matches. The CDR3 nucleotides are TGCGCCAGCAGCCAAGTTTTACTAGCGGGGGTCTACGAGCAGTACTTC. It specifies CASSQVLLAGVYEQYF.

The chain recombines TRBV13 with TRBJ1-3; unclear D gene. V shed 5 bases and J shed 2 bases, with 4 bases lying between them. Germline V gives CDR1 PRHDT, CDR2 FYEKMQ (reference sequence). This CDR3 region has 12 residues. CDR3 coding DNA: TGTGCCAGCAGCGACCCTGGAAACACCATATATTTT. It codes for CASSDPGNTIYF.

The chain is built from TRBV5-1 and TRBJ1-2; a possible D gene is TRBD1 (5 bases). From germline, CDR1 is SGHRS and CDR2 YFSETQ. The CDR3 contains 17 residues. V dropped 3 bases and J dropped 1 base, with 19 bases sitting between them. The CDR3 protein is CASSSEGTALFNYGYTF. The CDR3 DNA follows: TGCGCCAGCAGCTCCGAGGGGACGGCCCTCTTTAACTATGGCTACACCTTC.

The CDR3 nucleotides are TGTGCCATCAGTGGGGGGAACAGGGTTTTCAATGAGCAGTTCTTC. Translated: CAISGGNRVFNEQFF. J is TRBJ2-1 and V is TRBV10-3; a weak D match, TRBD1 (6 bases). CDR1 and CDR2 from the germline V gene are ENHRY and SYGVKD. This CDR3 region has 15 residues. The V end was cut by 4 bases, the J end by 6 bases, with 16 bases between.

This chain connects TRBV6-5 to TRBJ2-3, with D possibly being TRBD2 (7 bases). V was cut by 7 bases and J by 5 bases, with 19 bases left in between. The CDR3 runs 15 residues. Germline values: CDR1 MNHEY, CDR2 SVGAGI. The CDR3 nucleotides are TGTGCCAGCACCAAAAGGGGGGGGGCCATAGATACGCAGTATTTT. Translation gives CASTKRGGAIDTQYF.

The V call is TRBV2, the J call TRBJ2-2, with D unresolved. CDR3 length: 15 amino acids. In germline, CDR1 is SNHLY, CDR2 FYNNEI. The ends were cut back, 7 bases at V and 7 bases at J, with 19 bases in the middle. The CDR3 DNA reads TGTGCCAGCAAATTAGGGCTAGTAGGGATCGGGGAGCTGTTTTTT. Its translation: CASKLGLVGIGELFF. Full variable domain (rest looked up from reference TRBV2 and TRBJ2-2): EPEVTQTPSHQVTQMGQEVILRCVPISNHLYFYWYRQILGQKVEFLVSFYNNEISEKSEIFDDQFSVERPDGSNFTLKIRSTKLEDSAMYFCASKLGLVGIGELFFGEGSRLTVL.